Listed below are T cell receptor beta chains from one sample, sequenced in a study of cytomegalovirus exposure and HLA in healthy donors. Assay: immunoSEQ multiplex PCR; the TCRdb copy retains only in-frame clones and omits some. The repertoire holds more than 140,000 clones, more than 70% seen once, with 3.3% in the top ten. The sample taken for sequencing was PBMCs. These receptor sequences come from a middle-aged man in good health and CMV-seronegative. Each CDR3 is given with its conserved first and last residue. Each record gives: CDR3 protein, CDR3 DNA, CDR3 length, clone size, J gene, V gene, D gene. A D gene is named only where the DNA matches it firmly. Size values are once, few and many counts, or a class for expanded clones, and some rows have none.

CASSLQVRRGEKLFF TGTGCCAGCAGCTTACAGGTGCGGCGGGGAGAAAAACTGTTTTTT 15 NA TRBJ1-4 TRBV7-6 NA
CASSIGSQGRGYTF TGTGCCAGTAGTATTGGTAGCCAGGGCCGTGGCTACACCTTC 14 NA TRBJ1-2 TRBV19 NA
CAISEFSVQSSYNSPLHF TGTGCCATCAGTGAATTTTCAGTCCAAAGCTCCTATAATTCACCCCTCCACTTT 18 NA TRBJ1-6 TRBV10-3 NA
CASSHLVGYGSTDTQYF TGTGCCAGCAGCCACCTAGTTGGCTATGGTAGCACAGATACGCAGTATTTT 17 NA TRBJ2-3 TRBV7-6 NA
CSVVKRARTDTQYF TGCAGCGTTGTAAAGAGGGCCCGCACAGATACGCAGTATTTT 14 NA TRBJ2-3 TRBV29-1 NA
CASSLGQFVSEQYF TGTGCCAGCAGCTTGGGACAATTCGTGTCCGAGCAGTACTTC 14 few TRBJ2-7 TRBV5-6 NA
CASSDQWVQPRGYTF TGTGCCAGCAGTGATCAATGGGTACAGCCCAGGGGCTACACCTTC 15 NA TRBJ1-2 TRBV6-1 NA
CASSQTQGWEQYF TGCGCCAGCAGCCAAACACAGGGGTGGGAGCAGTACTTC 13 NA TRBJ2-7 TRBV4-1 TRBD1
CASNSGWVDGTGYSNQPQHF TGCGCCAGCAACTCCGGGTGGGTAGACGGGACAGGGTACAGCAATCAGCCCCAGCATTTT 20 NA TRBJ1-5 TRBV10-1 TRBD1
CASSLLRKGVEQFF TGTGCCAGCAGCCTCCTCAGGAAAGGGGTCGAGCAGTTCTTC 14 NA TRBJ2-1 TRBV4-2 NA
CASSPLGARSSYNEQFF TGCGCCAGCAGCCCCCTAGGGGCTCGGAGCTCCTACAATGAGCAGTTCTTC 17 few TRBJ2-1 TRBV7-9 NA
CASRGWGPGNTIYF TGTGCCAGCCGAGGATGGGGGCCTGGAAACACCATATATTTT 14 NA TRBJ1-3 TRBV6-4 NA
CASSLRGLNEKLFF TGTGCCAGCAGCTTAAGGGGGCTAAATGAAAAACTGTTTTTT 14 few TRBJ1-4 TRBV7-2 TRBD1
CASRRGRGTLRTNEKLFF TGTGCCAGCAGGAGGGGCAGGGGGACCCTTCGGACTAATGAAAAACTGTTTTTT 18 NA TRBJ1-4 TRBV28 TRBD1
CASSPRGAYGYTF TGTGCCAGCTCACCCCGGGGGGCCTATGGCTACACCTTC 13 NA TRBJ1-2 TRBV18 NA
CASGSSGANVLTF TGTGCTAGTGGGTCGTCTGGGGCCAACGTCCTGACTTTC 13 once TRBJ2-6 TRBV12-5 NA
CASSSDRVSNQPQHF TGCGCCAGCAGCTCGGACAGGGTAAGCAATCAGCCCCAGCATTTT 15 NA TRBJ1-5 TRBV5-1 TRBD1
CSASSPDEQYF TGCAGTGCTAGTTCCCCCGACGAGCAGTACTTC 11 NA TRBJ2-7 TRBV20-1 NA
CASSLTSGSYEQYF TGTGCCAGCAGTCTAACTAGCGGATCCTACGAGCAGTACTTC 14 NA TRBJ2-7 TRBV2 TRBD2
CATLAGGGINEQFF TGTGCCACTCTGGCGGGGGGAGGAATCAATGAGCAGTTCTTC 14 NA TRBJ2-1 TRBV5-4 TRBD2
CASSSIQVSGNTIYF TGTGCCAGCAGTTCGATACAGGTCTCTGGAAACACCATATATTTT 15 NA TRBJ1-3 TRBV2 NA
CASSFLPRTATLTDTQYF TGTGCCAGCAGCTTCCTCCCGAGGACAGCCACCCTCACAGATACGCAGTATTTT 18 once TRBJ2-3 TRBV5-6 NA
CAGSSGVTDTQYF TGTGCCGGATCTAGCGGGGTCACAGATACGCAGTATTTT 13 NA TRBJ2-3 TRBV7-2 TRBD2
CASSPRDRREKLFF TGTGCCAGCAGCCCGCGGGACCGGCGGGAAAAACTGTTTTTT 14 NA TRBJ1-4 TRBV9 NA
CASRPVKIRGQLAGGTDTQYF TGCGCCAGTCGCCCCGTTAAGATCAGGGGGCAACTAGCGGGGGGCACAGATACGCAGTATTTT 21 NA TRBJ2-3 TRBV5-1 TRBD2
CASSQRQALNEQFF TGCGCCAGCAGCCAACGACAGGCCCTCAATGAGCAGTTCTTC 14 NA TRBJ2-1 TRBV4-1 NA
CASTGTSGGAQETQYF TGTGCCAGCACCGGGACTAGCGGGGGGGCCCAAGAGACCCAGTACTTC 16 NA TRBJ2-5 TRBV6-4 TRBD2
CASSLLAGASGTQYF TGTGCCAGCAGCCTACTAGCGGGGGCCTCAGGTACGCAGTATTTT 15 NA TRBJ2-3 TRBV7-8 TRBD2
CASSDMGQESETQYF TGCGCCAGCAGTGATATGGGACAGGAATCGGAGACCCAGTACTTC 15 NA TRBJ2-5 TRBV10-2 TRBD1
CASSLTLTGSNTEAFF TGTGCCAGCAGCCTCACCTTGACAGGGTCGAACACTGAAGCTTTCTTT 16 NA TRBJ1-1 TRBV5-5 TRBD1
CSVEDRINNEQFF TGCAGCGTCGAGGACAGGATAAACAATGAGCAGTTCTTC 13 NA TRBJ2-1 TRBV29-1 TRBD1
CASSATGTKVAEAFF TGTGCCAGCAGCGCAACCGGGACAAAAGTCGCTGAAGCTTTCTTT 15 NA TRBJ1-1 TRBV13 NA
CASSKGTGGQPQHF TGCGCCAGCAGCAAAGGGACAGGAGGTCAGCCCCAGCATTTT 14 NA TRBJ1-5 TRBV5-1 TRBD1
CASSRFVGQGAGYTEAFF TGTGCCAGCTCACGGTTCGTGGGACAGGGGGCAGGATACACTGAAGCTTTCTTT 18 NA TRBJ1-1 TRBV18 TRBD1
CASSSPGAYEAFF TGCGCCAGCAGTAGCCCTGGGGCTTACGAAGCTTTCTTT 13 NA TRBJ1-1 TRBV5-1 NA
CASSPGITSTDTQYF TGTGCCAGCAGCCCGGGAATTACTAGCACAGATACGCAGTATTTT 15 NA TRBJ2-3 TRBV7-3 NA